Following are 9 T cell receptor beta chains from one sample sequenced in a study of response to subunit inactivated influenza vaccine. TCRdb re-analysed the RT-PCR reads in MiXCR, keeping a single row per CDR3 protein. The data hold more than 400,000 distinct CDR3 sequences, with less than 7.5% observed a single time. Sequenced here: PBMCs from blood, sampled approximately 25 months after vaccination. All receptors derive from a man between 50 and 75 years old who received an inactivated influenza vaccine.

The CDR3 spells CASSQGWTGAYEQYF. CDR3 DNA: TGCGCCAGCAGCCAGGGATGGACAGGGGCCTACGAGCAGTACTTC. The gene calls are TRBV4-1 and TRBJ2-7; TRBD1 matches 9 bases. The germline V gene has CDR1 MGHRA and CDR2 YSYEKL. V lost 3 bases to trimming and J lost 2 bases; unmatched junction nucleotides: 5. CDR3 length: 15 residues.

At least ten counts were recorded for this clonotype. This chain joins TRBV12-3 or TRBV12-4 and TRBJ1-1; D perhaps matches TRBD1 (5 bases). The CDR3 is made up of 15 amino acids. Deletions cut 7 bases from V and 3 bases from J, with 18 bases between. Written as DNA, the CDR3 is TGTGCCAGCACCCGCCCTGCAGGGCGGCACACTGAAGCTTTCTTT. Protein product: CASTRPAGRHTEAFF.

This clonotype was detected a few times. V usage is TRBV20-1 and J usage is TRBJ2-7; 8 nucleotides line up with TRBD2. The germline V gene has CDR1 DFQATT and CDR2 SNEGSKA (reference sequence). The CDR3 is 14 residues long. J gave up 9 bases and V 0 bases, and 10 bases lay outside the gene matches. The CDR3 DNA is TGCAGTGCTAGAGATGGGCTAGCGGGTTATGGGCAGTACTTC. Translation gives CSARDGLAGYGQYF.

This chain joins TRBV6-5 and TRBJ2-7; maybe TRBD1 (5 bases). V dropped 0 bases and J dropped 1 base, with 13 bases sitting between them. This CDR3 is built from 16 residues. The germline gives CDR1 MNHEY, CDR2 SVGAGI. CDR3 in DNA: TGTGCCAGCAGTTACTCGATCCCCAGACAGTCCTACGAGCAGTACTTC. It codes for CASSYSIPRQSYEQYF.

To note about this clonotype: Given a much more abundant clone one base away, this may be a read error. The conserved phenylalanine or tryptophan normally closing the CDR3 is absent here, so this likely arose from a read error. This chain joins TRBV7-6 and TRBJ2-7; tentatively, D is TRBD1 (5 bases). The CDR3 is 14 residues long. V dropped 3 bases and J dropped 0 bases, with 9 bases sitting between them. CDR1 and CDR2 (germline): SGHVS, FNYEAQ. This CDR3 reads CASSLTESSYEQYL. In DNA, the CDR3 is TGTGCCAGCAGCTTGACAGAGAGCTCCTACGAGCAGTACTTA.

The chain combines TRBV5-4 with TRBJ2-3; no firm D call. Germline V gene data show CDR1 as SGHNT and CDR2 as YYREEE (reference sequence). The CDR3 runs 12 residues. Trimming shortened V by 3 bases and J by 5 bases, and 7 bases separated the two germline ends. CDR3 residues: CASSSTLDTQYF. CDR3 nucleotides: TGTGCCAGCAGCTCTACGCTAGATACGCAGTATTTT.

This clonotype was detected many times. This chain joins TRBV3-1 and TRBJ2-1; D tentatively fits TRBD1 or TRBD2 (5 bases each). The germline V gene has CDR1 LGHDT and CDR2 YNNKEL (reference sequence). The V end was cut by 8 bases, the J end by 8 bases, with 22 bases between. The length of the CDR3 is 15 residues. CDR3 in amino acids: CASSSGTIISHEQFF. CDR3 DNA: TGTGCCAGCTCATCCGGGACGATCATTAGCCATGAGCAGTTCTTC.

This clonotype has ten or more counts. This sequence joins TRBV27 and TRBJ2-5; no definite D call. Trimming removed 0 bases at V and 1 base at J, with 9 bases between. The CDR3 is made up of 15 amino acids. The V gene's germline CDR1 is MNHEY and CDR2 SMNVEV (reference sequence). The CDR3 sequence is CASSLSFGSQETQYF. The CDR3 coding sequence is TGTGCCAGCAGTTTATCGTTCGGATCCCAAGAGACCCAGTACTTC.

The V and J genes are TRBV4-3 and TRBJ2-3; TRBD1 is a possible D gene (6 bases). The V end lost 2 bases, the J end lost 12 bases, and 18 bases lay between the germline ends. The CDR3 length is 14 residues. Germline assignment: CDR1 LGHNA and CDR2 YSLEER. CDR3 nucleotides: TGCGCCAGCAGCCAAATGGCCAGGGGAGAAGAACAGTATTTT. Translating gives CASSQMARGEEQYF.